This T cell receptor beta chain comes out of a study of T cells in localized non-small cell lung cancer. Study results and caveats: Heterogeneity is still possible, as just one tumor region was sequenced. Peak T cell clonality was found in uninvolved adjacent lung, exceeding tumor. Appearance in adjacent lung was seen for a median approximately 60 of the top 100 tumor clones.

The CDR3 is 11 residues long. CDR1 and CDR2 (germline): DFQATT, SNEGSKA (reference sequence). The germline V and J ends were trimmed by 5 bases and 3 bases, with 7 bases remaining between them. Profiled with immunoSEQ multiplex PCR; TCRdb holds only in-frame clones, not every one. The sample lists some 25,000 clones; roughly nine tenths were seen once. Worth noting for this clone: As yet, its antigen is unknown.

The chain employs TRBV20-1 and TRBJ1-1; D is undetermined. This TCR derives from a woman aged 35 to 70 with stage I lung adenocarcinoma. Sequencing was performed on peripheral blood, taken before any cancer treatment. DNA of the CDR3: TGCAGTGCTCCCGGGGACACTGAAGCTTTCTTT. The encoded protein is CSAPGDTEAFF.